The present T cell receptor beta chain was sequenced within a study of blood T cell repertoires in COVID-19. Study information: The origin of the acute and convalescent COVID-19 samples was the United States, Italy and Spain.

The CDR3 sequence is 14 residues long. V lost 5 bases, J lost 5 bases, and 15 bases lay in between. The germline gives CDR1 SGHTA, CDR2 FQGNSA. In the authors' workflow: Nucleated cell counts were estimated from reference gene primer amplification. Assay: immunoSEQ multiplex PCR; the TCRdb copy retains only in-frame clones and omits some. V and J calls and clone size are as listed in that table; D and trimming were resolved from the DNA. The profile shows more than 300,000 clones, more than 90% of them singletons. Membership in each cohort depended on participant-reported clinical history. This receptor was identified in a woman in her twenties or thirties who had recovered from COVID-19. The chain employs TRBV7-2 and TRBJ1-2; a possible D gene is TRBD1 (6 bases). Sequencing was performed on PBMCs or T cells enriched from blood (not recorded which). This CDR3 reads CASSAKTGGYGYTF. CDR3 nucleotides: TGTGCCAGCAGCGCCAAGACAGGAGGTTATGGCTACACCTTC. The full variable domain, in which reference TRBV7-2 and TRBJ1-2 provide the parts outside the CDR3, is GAGVSQSPSNKVTEKGKDVELRCDPISGHTALYWYRQSLGQGLEFLIYFQGNSAPDKSGLPSDRFSAERTGGSVSTLTIQRTQQEDSAVYLCASSAKTGGYGYTFGSGTRLTVV.